This is a list of T cell receptor beta chains from one sample in a study of CD8+ T cells in alopecia areata. This table comes from immunoSEQ multiplex PCR, and its TCRdb copy is limited to in-frame clones, with some not included. The sample has under 200,000 clones, less than 70% seen once. Sequences were derived from CD4+ T cells sorted from blood, sampled at week 24, from a patient treated with tofacitinib. The source of these receptors is a human donor with alopecia areata. Each CDR3 is given with its conserved first and last residue. The order of the fields is clone size, D gene, J gene, V gene, CDR3 DNA, CDR3 protein. A D gene is named only where the DNA matches it firmly. Not all rows give a size; the values are once, few, many and, for expanded clones, a class.

clone_size: .
d_call: .
j_call: TRBJ1-1
v_call: TRBV4-2
cdr3_nt: TGTGCCAGCAGCATAGATTCAGGGAGCACTGAAGCTTTCTTT
cdr3_aa: CASSIDSGSTEAFF

clone_size: few
d_call: .
j_call: TRBJ2-4
v_call: TRBV9
cdr3_nt: TGTGCCAGCAGCGTAGGGGGGGATGTATCCAAAAACATTCAGTACTTC
cdr3_aa: CASSVGGDVSKNIQYF

clone_size: .
d_call: TRBD1
j_call: TRBJ1-2
v_call: TRBV18
cdr3_nt: TGTGCCAGCTCAGAAGTACAGGGGCCTGGGGGCTACACCTTC
cdr3_aa: CASSEVQGPGGYTF

clone_size: .
d_call: .
j_call: TRBJ2-3
v_call: TRBV5-6
cdr3_nt: TGTGCCAGCAGCTTTGCCGGGGCAGATACGCAGTATTTT
cdr3_aa: CASSFAGADTQYF

clone_size: few
d_call: TRBD1
j_call: TRBJ2-7
v_call: TRBV5-1
cdr3_nt: TGCGCCAGCAGCCCCCAGACAGGGCCACTCTACGAGCAGTACTTC
cdr3_aa: CASSPQTGPLYEQYF

clone_size: few
d_call: TRBD1
j_call: TRBJ1-4
v_call: TRBV25-1
cdr3_nt: TGTGCCAGCAGTCCCGGGACAGGGACCTTTAATGAAAAACTGTTTTTT
cdr3_aa: CASSPGTGTFNEKLFF

clone_size: .
d_call: .
j_call: TRBJ2-7
v_call: TRBV6-1
cdr3_nt: TGTGGGTCCACGCCGGCAGCCTCCTACGAGCAGTACTTC
cdr3_aa: CGSTPAASYEQYF

clone_size: few
d_call: .
j_call: TRBJ2-2
v_call: TRBV6-1
cdr3_nt: TGTGCCAGCAGTGCTCAGGGTCCGAACACCGGGGAGCTGTTTTTT
cdr3_aa: CASSAQGPNTGELFF

clone_size: .
d_call: .
j_call: TRBJ2-1
v_call: TRBV6-6
cdr3_nt: TGTGCCAGCAGTTACCCTCTCGACCGCTACAATGAGCAGTTCTTC
cdr3_aa: CASSYPLDRYNEQFF

clone_size: .
d_call: TRBD2
j_call: TRBJ2-5
v_call: TRBV4-1
cdr3_nt: TGCGCCAGCACCGCCACGGCTAGCGGATATCAAGGGACCCAGTACTTC
cdr3_aa: CASTATASGYQGTQYF

clone_size: .
d_call: .
j_call: TRBJ2-2
v_call: TRBV6-5
cdr3_nt: TGTGCCAGCAGCCAACGAAACGGGGAGCTGTTTTTT
cdr3_aa: CASSQRNGELFF

clone_size: few
d_call: .
j_call: TRBJ1-1
v_call: TRBV29-1
cdr3_nt: TGCAGCGTTGCCGGGACGGTCACTGAAGCTTTCTTT
cdr3_aa: CSVAGTVTEAFF

clone_size: once
d_call: TRBD1
j_call: TRBJ2-7
v_call: TRBV2
cdr3_nt: TGTGCCAGCACTGCTCAGGGGGAGCGCTACGAGCAGTACTTC
cdr3_aa: CASTAQGERYEQYF

clone_size: .
d_call: .
j_call: TRBJ2-2
v_call: TRBV7-9
cdr3_nt: TGTGCCAGCAGGCCACCCGTGGTTGGCACGAACACCGGGGAGCTGTTTTTT
cdr3_aa: CASRPPVVGTNTGELFF

clone_size: .
d_call: .
j_call: TRBJ2-7
v_call: TRBV29-1
cdr3_nt: TGCAGCGTTGCACATGGGTTCGACAACGAGCAGTACTTC
cdr3_aa: CSVAHGFDNEQYF

clone_size: few
d_call: TRBD1
j_call: TRBJ1-3
v_call: TRBV27
cdr3_nt: TGTGCCAGCAGTTCCCTAAGGACAGGGGGAGGAAACACCATATATTTT
cdr3_aa: CASSSLRTGGGNTIYF

clone_size: .
d_call: .
j_call: TRBJ1-5
v_call: TRBV6-1
cdr3_nt: TGTGCCAGCAGTGTACATAGCAATCAGCCCCAGCATTTT
cdr3_aa: CASSVHSNQPQHF

clone_size: .
d_call: .
j_call: TRBJ2-7
v_call: TRBV10-3
cdr3_nt: TGTGCCATCAGTGAGTTGGGGCCCACGTACGAGCAGTACTTC
cdr3_aa: CAISELGPTYEQYF

clone_size: few
d_call: .
j_call: TRBJ1-3
v_call: TRBV7-2
cdr3_nt: TGTGCCAGCAGCTCGGACTCCTACTCTGGAAACACCATATATTTT
cdr3_aa: CASSSDSYSGNTIYF

clone_size: few
d_call: .
j_call: TRBJ1-6
v_call: TRBV30
cdr3_nt: TGTGCCTGGAGTCCATCCCTCTCTTCACCCCTCCACTTT
cdr3_aa: CAWSPSLSSPLHF

clone_size: once
d_call: .
j_call: TRBJ1-5
v_call: TRBV30
cdr3_nt: TGTGCCTGGAATCTCCTGGGCAATCAGCCCCAGCATTTT
cdr3_aa: CAWNLLGNQPQHF

clone_size: .
d_call: .
j_call: TRBJ2-5
v_call: TRBV30
cdr3_nt: TGTGCCTGGAGTGTACTCCACGGGGCGCCGCAAGAGACCCAGTACTTC
cdr3_aa: CAWSVLHGAPQETQYF

clone_size: .
d_call: .
j_call: TRBJ1-5
v_call: TRBV18
cdr3_nt: TGTGCCAGCTCACCAGCCGAACTTTCTAGTCAGCCCCAGCATTTT
cdr3_aa: CASSPAELSSQPQHF

clone_size: .
d_call: .
j_call: TRBJ1-1
v_call: TRBV9
cdr3_nt: TGTGCCAGCAGCGCCCGGAGCACTGAAGCTTTCTTT
cdr3_aa: CASSARSTEAFF

clone_size: .
d_call: TRBD1
j_call: TRBJ1-4
v_call: TRBV29-1
cdr3_nt: TGCAGCGTTGAATCCCTGGACAGGGCGAAAAGGGAACTGTTTTTT
cdr3_aa: CSVESLDRAKRELFF

clone_size: .
d_call: .
j_call: TRBJ1-6
v_call: TRBV2
cdr3_nt: TGTGCCAGCAGTGTGAGTCTCGAGGTGAATTCACCCCTCCACTTT
cdr3_aa: CASSVSLEVNSPLHF

clone_size: few
d_call: TRBD1
j_call: TRBJ1-4
v_call: TRBV29-1
cdr3_nt: TGCAGCGTCGGGACAGGGGGCTTAGAAAAACTGTTTTTT
cdr3_aa: CSVGTGGLEKLFF

clone_size: .
d_call: TRBD2
j_call: TRBJ2-1
v_call: TRBV7-2
cdr3_nt: TGTGCCAGCAGACTAGCGGGATACAATGAGCAGTTCTTC
cdr3_aa: CASRLAGYNEQFF

clone_size: few
d_call: TRBD1
j_call: TRBJ2-2
v_call: TRBV30
cdr3_nt: TGTGCCTGGATGGGACAGGCGAGGACCGGGGAGCTGTTTTTT
cdr3_aa: CAWMGQARTGELFF

clone_size: .
d_call: .
j_call: TRBJ2-2
v_call: TRBV27
cdr3_nt: TGTGCCAGCAGTTTCAGAGGGTGGCGGGGGCTGGGCGGGGAGCTGTTTTTT
cdr3_aa: CASSFRGWRGLGGELFF

clone_size: .
d_call: TRBD2
j_call: TRBJ2-7
v_call: TRBV18
cdr3_nt: TGTGCCAGCTCACCACGGGAGGGAGACGAGCAGTACTTC
cdr3_aa: CASSPREGDEQYF

clone_size: .
d_call: TRBD1
j_call: TRBJ1-6
v_call: TRBV10-3
cdr3_nt: TGTGCCACCCGGACAGGGGATTTTTCACCCCTCCACTTT
cdr3_aa: CATRTGDFSPLHF

clone_size: few
d_call: .
j_call: TRBJ2-7
v_call: TRBV29-1
cdr3_nt: TGCAGCGTGTACAGGTCCTACGAGCAGTACTTC
cdr3_aa: CSVYRSYEQYF